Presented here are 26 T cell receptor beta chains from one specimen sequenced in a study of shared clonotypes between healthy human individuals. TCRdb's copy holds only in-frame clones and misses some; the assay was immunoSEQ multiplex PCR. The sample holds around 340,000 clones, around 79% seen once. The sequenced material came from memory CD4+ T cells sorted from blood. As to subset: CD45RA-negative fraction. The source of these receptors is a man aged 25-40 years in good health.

The CDR3 loop is CASSYNNGPKTQYF. As DNA, the CDR3 is TGTGCCAGCAGTTATAATAACGGACCCAAGACCCAGTACTTC. V usage is TRBV6-6 and J usage is TRBJ2-5; D unresolved. The V end lost 3 bases, the J end lost 6 bases, and 14 bases lay between the germline ends. Germline CDR1 reads MNHNY; CDR2 reads SVGAGI (reference sequence). The CDR3 totals 14 residues.

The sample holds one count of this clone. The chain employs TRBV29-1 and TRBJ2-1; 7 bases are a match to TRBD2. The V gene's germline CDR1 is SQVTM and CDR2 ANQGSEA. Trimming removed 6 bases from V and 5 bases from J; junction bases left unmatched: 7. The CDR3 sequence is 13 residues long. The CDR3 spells CSVRGLVHNEQFF. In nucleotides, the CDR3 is TGCAGCGTCCGAGGACTAGTTCACAATGAGCAGTTCTTC.

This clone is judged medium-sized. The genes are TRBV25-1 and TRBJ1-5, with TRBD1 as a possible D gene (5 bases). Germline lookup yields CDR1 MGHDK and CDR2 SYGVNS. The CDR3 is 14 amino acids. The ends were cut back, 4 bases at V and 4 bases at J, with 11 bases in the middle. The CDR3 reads CASSVGGANQPQHF. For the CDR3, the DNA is TGTGCCAGCAGTGTTGGGGGTGCAAATCAGCCCCAGCATTTT.

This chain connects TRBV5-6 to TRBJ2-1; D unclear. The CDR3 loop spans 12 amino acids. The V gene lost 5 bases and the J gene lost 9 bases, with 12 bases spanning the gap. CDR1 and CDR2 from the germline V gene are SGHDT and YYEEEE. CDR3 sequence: CASSYSSPEQFF. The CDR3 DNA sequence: TGTGCCAGCAGTTATAGCTCGCCTGAGCAGTTCTTC.

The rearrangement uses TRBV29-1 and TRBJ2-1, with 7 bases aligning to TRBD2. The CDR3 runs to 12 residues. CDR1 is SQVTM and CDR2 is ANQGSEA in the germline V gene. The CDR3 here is CTGSGPYNEQFF. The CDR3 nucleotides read TGCACCGGTAGCGGGCCCTACAATGAGCAGTTCTTC.

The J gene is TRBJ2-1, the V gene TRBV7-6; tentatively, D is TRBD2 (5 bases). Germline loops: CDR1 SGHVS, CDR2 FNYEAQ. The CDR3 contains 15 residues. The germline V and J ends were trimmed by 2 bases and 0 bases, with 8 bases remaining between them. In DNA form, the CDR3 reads TGTGCCAGCAGCTTATTCGCGGGCTCCTACAATGAGCAGTTCTTC. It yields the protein CASSLFAGSYNEQFF.

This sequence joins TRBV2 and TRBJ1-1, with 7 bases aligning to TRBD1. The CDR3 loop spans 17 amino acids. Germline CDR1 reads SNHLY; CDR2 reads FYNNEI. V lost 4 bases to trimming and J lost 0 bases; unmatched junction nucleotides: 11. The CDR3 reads CASSVGTVGFVNTEAFF. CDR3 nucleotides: TGTGCCAGCAGTGTGGGGACAGTGGGGTTCGTGAACACTGAAGCTTTCTTT.

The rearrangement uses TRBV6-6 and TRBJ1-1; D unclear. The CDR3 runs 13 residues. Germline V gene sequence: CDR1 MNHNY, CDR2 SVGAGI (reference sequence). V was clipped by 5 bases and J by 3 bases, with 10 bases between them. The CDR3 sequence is CASSPDIYTEAFF. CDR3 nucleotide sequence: TGTGCCAGCAGTCCTGACATCTACACTGAAGCTTTCTTT.

CDR3 loop: CASSETPTGRAGELFF. The CDR3 bases are TGTGCCAGCAGCGAGACCCCGACAGGGAGGGCCGGGGAGCTGTTTTTT. This chain links TRBV5-5 with TRBJ2-2; D is tentatively TRBD1 or TRBD2 (7 bases each). Trimming cost V 4 bases and J 6 bases, with 19 bases left between them. The germline V gene has CDR1 SGHKS and CDR2 YYEKEE (reference sequence). The CDR3 loop spans 16 amino acids.

The CDR3 is CASSLAAGGNEQYF. The CDR3 DNA reads as TGCGCCAGCAGCTTGGCCGCAGGGGGCAACGAGCAGTACTTC. The chain combines TRBV5-1 with TRBJ2-7; 8 bases fit TRBD1. The junction had 4 bases not matched to a gene; V was cut back by 0 bases and J by 5 bases. This CDR3 contains 14 residues. Germline V CDR1 and CDR2: SGHRS, YFSETQ.

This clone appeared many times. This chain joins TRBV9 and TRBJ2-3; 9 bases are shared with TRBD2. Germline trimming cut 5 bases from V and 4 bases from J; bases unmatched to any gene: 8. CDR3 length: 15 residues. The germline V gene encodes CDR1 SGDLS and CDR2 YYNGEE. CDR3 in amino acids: CASSENSGSPDTQYF. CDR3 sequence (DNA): TGTGCCAGCAGTGAAAATAGCGGGAGCCCAGATACGCAGTATTTT.

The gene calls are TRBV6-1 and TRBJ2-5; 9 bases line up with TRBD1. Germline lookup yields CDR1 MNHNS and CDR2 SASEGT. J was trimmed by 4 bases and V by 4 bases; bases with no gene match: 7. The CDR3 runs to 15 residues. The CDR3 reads CASSVAGTGTETQYF. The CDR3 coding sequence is TGTGCCAGCAGTGTAGCCGGGACAGGGACAGAGACCCAGTACTTC.

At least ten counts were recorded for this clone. The CDR3 region is CASSFQGTGANVLTF. The CDR3 DNA is TGTGCCAGCAGTTTCCAGGGTACTGGGGCCAACGTCCTGACTTTC. V and J are TRBV2 and TRBJ2-6; a possible D gene is TRBD1 (5 bases). V was trimmed by 5 bases and J by 2 bases, leaving 10 bases between them. The length of the CDR3 is 15 residues. Germline V CDR1 and CDR2: SNHLY, FYNNEI.

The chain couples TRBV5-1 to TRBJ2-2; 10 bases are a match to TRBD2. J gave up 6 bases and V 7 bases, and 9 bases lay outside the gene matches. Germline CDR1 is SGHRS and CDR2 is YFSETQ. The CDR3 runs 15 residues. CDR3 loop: CASLGLAGAPGELFF. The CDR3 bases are TGCGCCAGCTTGGGGCTAGCGGGAGCCCCCGGGGAGCTGTTTTTT.

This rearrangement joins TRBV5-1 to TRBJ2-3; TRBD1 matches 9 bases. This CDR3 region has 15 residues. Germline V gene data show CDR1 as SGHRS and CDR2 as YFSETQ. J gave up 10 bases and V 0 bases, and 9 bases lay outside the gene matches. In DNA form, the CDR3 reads TGCGCCAGCAGCTTGGGAGGACAGGGGCCCCTGGCGCAGTATTTT. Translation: CASSLGGQGPLAQYF.

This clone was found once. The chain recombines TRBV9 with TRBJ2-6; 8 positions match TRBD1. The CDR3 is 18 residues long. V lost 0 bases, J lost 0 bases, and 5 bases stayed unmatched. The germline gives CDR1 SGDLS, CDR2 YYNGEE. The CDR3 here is CASSVAGQANSGANVLTF. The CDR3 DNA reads TGTGCCAGCAGCGTAGCGGGACAGGCAAACTCTGGGGCCAACGTCCTGACTTTC.

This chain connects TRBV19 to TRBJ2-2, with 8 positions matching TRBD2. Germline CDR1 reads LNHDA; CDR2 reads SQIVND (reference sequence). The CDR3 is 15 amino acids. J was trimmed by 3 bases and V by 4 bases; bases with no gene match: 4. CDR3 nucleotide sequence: TGTGCCAGTAGTACACTAGCGGAATACACCGGGGAGCTGTTTTTT. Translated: CASSTLAEYTGELFF. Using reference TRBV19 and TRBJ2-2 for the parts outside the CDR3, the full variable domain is DGGITQSPKYLFRKEGQNVTLSCEQNLNHDAMYWYRQDPGQGLRLIYYSQIVNDFQKGDIAEGYSVSREKKESFPLTVTSAQKNPTAFYLCASSTLAEYTGELFFGEGSRLTVL.

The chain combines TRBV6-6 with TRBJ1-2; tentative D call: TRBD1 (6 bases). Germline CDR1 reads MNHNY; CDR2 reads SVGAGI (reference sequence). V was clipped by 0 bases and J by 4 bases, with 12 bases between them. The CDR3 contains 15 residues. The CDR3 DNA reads TGTGCCAGCAGTTACTCGCAGGGGCCGGGCTATGGCTACACCTTC. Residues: CASSYSQGPGYGYTF.

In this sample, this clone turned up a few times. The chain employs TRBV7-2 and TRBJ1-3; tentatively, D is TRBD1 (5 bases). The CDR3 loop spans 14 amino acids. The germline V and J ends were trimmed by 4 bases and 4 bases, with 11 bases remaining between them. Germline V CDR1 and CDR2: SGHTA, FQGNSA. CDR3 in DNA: TGTGCCAGCAGCTCCGGGGGGGTAGGAAACACCATATATTTT. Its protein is CASSSGGVGNTIYF.

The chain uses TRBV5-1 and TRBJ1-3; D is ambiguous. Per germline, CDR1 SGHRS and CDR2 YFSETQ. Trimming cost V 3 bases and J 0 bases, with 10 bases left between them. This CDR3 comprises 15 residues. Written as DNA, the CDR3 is TGCGCCAGCAGCTCCGACGGAGACTCTGGAAACACCATATATTTT. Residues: CASSSDGDSGNTIYF.

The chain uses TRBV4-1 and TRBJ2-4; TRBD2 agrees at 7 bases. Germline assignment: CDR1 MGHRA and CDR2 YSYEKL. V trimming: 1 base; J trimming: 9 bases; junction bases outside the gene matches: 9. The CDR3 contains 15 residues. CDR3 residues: CASSQVAGVRSIQYF. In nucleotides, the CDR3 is TGCGCCAGCAGCCAAGTCGCGGGAGTGCGGAGCATTCAGTACTTC.

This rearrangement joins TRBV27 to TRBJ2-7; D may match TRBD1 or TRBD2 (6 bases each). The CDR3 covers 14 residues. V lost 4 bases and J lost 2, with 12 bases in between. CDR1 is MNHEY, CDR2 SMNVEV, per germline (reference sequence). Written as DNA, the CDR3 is TGTGCCAGCAGTTCCAAGGGGGGAACCTACGAGCAGTACTTC. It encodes CASSSKGGTYEQYF.

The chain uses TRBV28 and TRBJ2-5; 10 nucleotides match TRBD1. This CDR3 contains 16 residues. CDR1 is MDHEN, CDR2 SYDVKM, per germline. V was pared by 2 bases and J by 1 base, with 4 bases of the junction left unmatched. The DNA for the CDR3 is TGTGCCAGCAGTTTACCCGGGACAGGGGTCCAAGAGACCCAGTACTTC. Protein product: CASSLPGTGVQETQYF.

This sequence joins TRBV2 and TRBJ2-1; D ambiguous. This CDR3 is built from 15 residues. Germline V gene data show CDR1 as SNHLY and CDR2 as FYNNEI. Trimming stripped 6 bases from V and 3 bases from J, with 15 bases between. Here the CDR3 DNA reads TGTGCCAGCAGGCGGAACAATGGCCTCTACAATGAGCAGTTCTTC. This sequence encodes CASRRNNGLYNEQFF.

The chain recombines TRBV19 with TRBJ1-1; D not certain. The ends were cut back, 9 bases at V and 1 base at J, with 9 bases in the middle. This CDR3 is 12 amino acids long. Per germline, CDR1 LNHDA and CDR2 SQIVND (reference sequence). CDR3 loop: CASQRQNTEAFF. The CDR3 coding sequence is TGTGCCAGCCAACGACAGAACACTGAAGCTTTCTTT.

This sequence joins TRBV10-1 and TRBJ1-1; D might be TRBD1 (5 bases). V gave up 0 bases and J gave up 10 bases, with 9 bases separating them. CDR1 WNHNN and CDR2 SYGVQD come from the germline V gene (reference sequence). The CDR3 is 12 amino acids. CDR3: CASSESGRVAFF. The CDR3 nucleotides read TGCGCCAGCAGTGAGTCTGGCAGGGTAGCTTTCTTT.